This T cell receptor beta chain was captured in a study of blood T cells in healthy people across ages. Overall study findings and caveats: Strong correlation was found linking TCR beta diversity to naive T cell percentage.

CDR3 size: 12 residues. The V end lost 8 bases, the J end lost 4 bases, and 12 bases lay between the germline ends. Germline V gene data show CDR1 as MNHEY and CDR2 as SMNVEV (reference sequence). Through a sample-barcoded 5' primer and a J-beta primer mix, a second PCR was run for 7 to 11 cycles. Each of the cDNA molecules was tagged by a template-switch adaptor with 12 random nucleotides. MiXCR, run by TCRdb on the 5' RACE reads, gives a single entry per CDR3 protein. The table records around 1,500,000 distinct CDR3 sequences, 42% of them present only once. This clonotype was seen a few times. The antigen is undetermined.

The chain employs TRBV27 and TRBJ2-7, with a tentative D call TRBD2 (6 bases). The clonotype was recovered from a woman between 18 and 29 years old in good health. The source material was blood. CDR3: CASGGLGYEQYF. DNA for the CDR3: TGTGCCAGCGGGGGGTTGGGTTACGAGCAGTACTTC.